What follows is one T cell receptor beta chain and its context. This specimen belongs to a study of T cell changes during pregnancy in multiple sclerosis. TCRdb's copy holds only in-frame clones and misses some; the assay was immunoSEQ multiplex PCR. Among 20,000 to 25,000 clones, roughly 86% were seen once, and the ten largest hold about 13%. Trimming at V came to 2 bases and at J to 3 bases, leaving 14 bases not matched to a gene. Looked up from germline, CDR1 is SGHRS and CDR2 is YFSETQ. The CDR3 covers 19 residues. Sequences were derived from CD8+ T cells from peripheral blood mononuclear cells, sampled in the first trimester of pregnancy. The receptor was derived from a female donor in good health, enrolled as a control in a pregnancy study. The chain has TRBV5-1 and TRBJ2-2, with 9 nucleotides matching TRBD2. This CDR3 is CASSLSRGRAGFDTGELFF. The CDR3 DNA follows: TGCGCCAGCAGCTTATCTCGCGGGAGGGCCGGTTTCGACACCGGGGAGCTGTTTTTT.